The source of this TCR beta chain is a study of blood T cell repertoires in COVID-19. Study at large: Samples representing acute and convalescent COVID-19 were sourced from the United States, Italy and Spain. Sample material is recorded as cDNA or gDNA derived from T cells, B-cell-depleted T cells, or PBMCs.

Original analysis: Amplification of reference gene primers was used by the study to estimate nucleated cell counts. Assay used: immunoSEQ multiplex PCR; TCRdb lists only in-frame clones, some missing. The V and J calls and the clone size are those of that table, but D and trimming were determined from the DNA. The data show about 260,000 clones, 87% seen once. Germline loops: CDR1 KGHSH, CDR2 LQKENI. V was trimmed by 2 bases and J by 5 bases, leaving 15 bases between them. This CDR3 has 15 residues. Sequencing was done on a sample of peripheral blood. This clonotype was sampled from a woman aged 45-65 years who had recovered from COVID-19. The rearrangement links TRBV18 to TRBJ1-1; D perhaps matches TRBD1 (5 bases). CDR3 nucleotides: TGTGCCAGCTCACCAGAAGGGGTAAGAGGTACTGAAGCTTTCTTT. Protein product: CASSPEGVRGTEAFF.